The 13 T cell receptor beta chains below all came from one sample that was sequenced in a study of blood T cell repertoires in COVID-19. Clones were read by immunoSEQ multiplex PCR, and TCRdb kept only the in-frame ones, dropping some. This sample has approximately 350,000 clones, with roughly 86% found just once. The source material was peripheral blood. The source is a woman in her seventies with COVID-19, enrolled during active disease.

This clone was seen a few times. This chain links TRBV28 with TRBJ1-5, with 7 bases matching TRBD1. CDR3 length: 19 amino acids. Germline CDR1 is MDHEN and CDR2 is SYDVKM. Germline trimming cut 2 bases from V and 4 bases from J; bases unmatched to any gene: 17. Here the CDR3 DNA reads TGTGCCAGCAGTTTAACCCCGCTGGGAATCACAGGGGAGAATCAGCCCCAGCATTTT. Encoded protein: CASSLTPLGITGENQPQHF.

This rearrangement joins TRBV27 to TRBJ1-1; 8 nucleotides line up with TRBD1. Germline V gene data show CDR1 as MNHEY and CDR2 as SMNVEV (reference sequence). The CDR3 has 12 residues. V gave up 5 bases and J gave up 8 bases; unmatched junction bases: 4. The CDR3 spells CASSHPGGEAFF. In DNA form, the CDR3 reads TGTGCCAGCAGTCACCCAGGGGGCGAAGCTTTCTTT.

The J gene is TRBJ2-7, the V gene TRBV4-3; possibly TRBD2 for D (5 bases). Trimming removed 0 bases from V and 1 base from J, with 10 bases in between. The germline gives CDR1 LGHNA, CDR2 YSLEER. This CDR3 region has 15 residues. The CDR3 DNA sequence: TGCGCCAGCAGCCAAGATTGGAGAGGGTCCTACGAGCAGTACTTC. Its protein product is CASSQDWRGSYEQYF.

The chain has TRBV12-3 or TRBV12-4 and TRBJ1-2; D is unclear. The CDR3 extends over 13 amino acids. Trimming stripped 1 base from V and 5 bases from J, with 8 bases between. The CDR3 DNA is TGTGCCAGCAGTTTAGGAGCCTCGTATGGCTACACCTTC. This encodes CASSLGASYGYTF.

The gene calls are TRBV7-9 and TRBJ2-7, with a tentative D call TRBD2 (6 bases). V gave up 5 bases and J gave up 6 bases, with 17 bases separating them. CDR1 and CDR2 (germline): SEHNR, FQNEAQ (reference sequence). There are 14 residues in the CDR3. The CDR3: CASSGRQGGSEQYF. DNA of the CDR3: TGTGCCAGCAGCGGACGCCAGGGAGGTAGCGAGCAGTACTTC.

The rearrangement links TRBV19 to TRBJ1-4; no definite D call. Looked up from germline, CDR1 is LNHDA and CDR2 is SQIVND (reference sequence). CDR3 length equals 15 residues. V shed 6 bases and J shed 4 bases, with 15 bases lying between them. In nucleotides, the CDR3 is TGTGCCAGTAGGGCGACAAGGTTTCTTAATGAAAAACTGTTTTTT. It codes for CASRATRFLNEKLFF.

V and J are TRBV7-2 and TRBJ2-2, with TRBD2 matching over 15 bases. After removal of 4 bases from V and 0 bases from J, the junction contained 6 bases not matched to a gene. The CDR3 spans 19 residues. From germline, CDR1 is SGHTA and CDR2 FQGNSA. DNA for the CDR3: TGTGCCAGCAGCTCGACCGGGACTAGCGGGGGGCCGAACACCGGGGAGCTGTTTTTT. The encoded protein is CASSSTGTSGGPNTGELFF.

The V call is TRBV9, the J call TRBJ2-1, with TRBD2 matching 8 bases. V was pared by 4 bases and J by 4 bases, with 10 bases of the junction left unmatched. The CDR3 spans 16 residues. CDR1 and CDR2 (germline): SGDLS, YYNGEE. CDR3: CASSITGGQIYNEQFF. CDR3 DNA: TGTGCCAGCAGCATAACGGGGGGGCAGATTTACAATGAGCAGTTCTTC.

This clone was recorded once. The rearrangement joins TRBV2 to TRBJ1-2, with 8 positions matching TRBD1. The germline V gene has CDR1 SNHLY and CDR2 FYNNEI. V was pared by 8 bases and J by 3 bases, with 11 bases of the junction left unmatched. The CDR3 covers 15 residues. CDR3 coding DNA: TGTGCCAGCCTGCGAACAGGGGGTATAGACTATGGCTACACCTTC. Encoded protein: CASLRTGGIDYGYTF.

The V call is TRBV4-2, the J call TRBJ2-5; 10 bases match TRBD2. Germline V CDR1 and CDR2: LGHNA, YNFKEQ. Unmatched junction bases numbered 5, after V lost 0 bases and J lost 7 bases. The CDR3 runs to 15 residues. This CDR3 reads CASSQESGGAGTQYF. The CDR3 DNA reads as TGTGCCAGCAGCCAAGAAAGCGGGGGGGCCGGGACCCAGTACTTC.

The V call is TRBV27, the J call TRBJ1-6; D remains unclear. V lost 3 bases to trimming and J lost 3 bases, with 9 bases between them. CDR3 length: 15 residues. The germline V gene has CDR1 MNHEY and CDR2 SMNVEV (reference sequence). The CDR3 reads CASSFSRGYNSPLHF. The CDR3 DNA reads TGTGCCAGCAGTTTCTCGAGAGGCTATAATTCACCCCTCCACTTT.

The genes are TRBV28 and TRBJ2-1, with TRBD2 matching 12 bases. Germline CDR1 and CDR2: MDHEN and SYDVKM. The CDR3 spans 18 residues. V shed 5 bases and J 4 bases; nucleotides not matched to a gene: 12. The chain's CDR3 is CASSGLAGGQIGYNEQFF. DNA for the CDR3: TGTGCCAGCAGTGGTCTAGCGGGGGGGCAAATCGGATACAATGAGCAGTTCTTC.

J is TRBJ1-2 and V is TRBV29-1, with 7 bases aligning to TRBD1. Germline loops: CDR1 SQVTM, CDR2 ANQGSEA. J lost 4 bases, V lost 3 bases, and 2 bases had no gene match. CDR3 size: 12 residues. The CDR3 region is CSVEGTAYGYTF. In nucleotides, the CDR3 is TGCAGCGTTGAGGGGACAGCCTATGGCTACACCTTC.